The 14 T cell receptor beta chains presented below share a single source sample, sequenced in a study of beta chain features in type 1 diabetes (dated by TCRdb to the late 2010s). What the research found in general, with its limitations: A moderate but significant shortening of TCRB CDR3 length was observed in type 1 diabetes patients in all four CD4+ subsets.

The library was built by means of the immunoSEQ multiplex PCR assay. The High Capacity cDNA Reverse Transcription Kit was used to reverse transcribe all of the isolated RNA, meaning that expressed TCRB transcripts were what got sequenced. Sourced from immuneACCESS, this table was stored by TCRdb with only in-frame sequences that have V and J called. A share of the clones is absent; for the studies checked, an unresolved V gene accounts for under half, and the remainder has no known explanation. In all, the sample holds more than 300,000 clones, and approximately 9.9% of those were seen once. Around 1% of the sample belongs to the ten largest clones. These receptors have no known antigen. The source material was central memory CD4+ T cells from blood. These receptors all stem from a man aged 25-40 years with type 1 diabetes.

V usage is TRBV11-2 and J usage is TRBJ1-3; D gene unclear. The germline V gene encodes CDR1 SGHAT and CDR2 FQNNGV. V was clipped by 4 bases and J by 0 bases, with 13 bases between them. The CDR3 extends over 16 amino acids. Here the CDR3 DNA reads TGTGCCAGCAGCTCTCGGATCCCTAACTCTGGAAACACCATATATTTT. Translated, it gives CASSSRIPNSGNTIYF.

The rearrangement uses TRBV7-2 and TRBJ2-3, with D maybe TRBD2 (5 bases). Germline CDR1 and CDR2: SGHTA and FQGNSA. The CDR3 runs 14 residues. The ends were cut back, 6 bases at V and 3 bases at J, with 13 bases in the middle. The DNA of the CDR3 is TGTGCCAGCAGACTTTCGAGGGCAACAGATACGCAGTATTTT. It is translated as CASRLSRATDTQYF.

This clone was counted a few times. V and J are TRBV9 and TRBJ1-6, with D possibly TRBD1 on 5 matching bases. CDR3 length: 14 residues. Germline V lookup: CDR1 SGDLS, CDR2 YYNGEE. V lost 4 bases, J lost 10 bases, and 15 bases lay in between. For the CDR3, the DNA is TGTGCCAGCAGCTCCGGGGGGAGGGAATCACCCCTCCACTTT. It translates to CASSSGGRESPLHF.

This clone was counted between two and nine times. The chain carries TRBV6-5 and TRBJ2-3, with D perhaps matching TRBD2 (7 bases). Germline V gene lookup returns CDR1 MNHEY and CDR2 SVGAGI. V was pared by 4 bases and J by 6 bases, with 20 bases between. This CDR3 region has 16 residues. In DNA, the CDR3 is TGTGCCAGCAGTTCCACCTTCCCGGGGGGCGCGGATACGCAGTATTTT. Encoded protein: CASSSTFPGGADTQYF.

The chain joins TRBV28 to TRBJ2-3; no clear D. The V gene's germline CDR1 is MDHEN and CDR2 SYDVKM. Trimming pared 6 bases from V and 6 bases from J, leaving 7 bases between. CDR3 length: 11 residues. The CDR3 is CASRSEDTQYF. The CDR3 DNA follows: TGTGCCAGCAGATCCGAGGATACGCAGTATTTT.

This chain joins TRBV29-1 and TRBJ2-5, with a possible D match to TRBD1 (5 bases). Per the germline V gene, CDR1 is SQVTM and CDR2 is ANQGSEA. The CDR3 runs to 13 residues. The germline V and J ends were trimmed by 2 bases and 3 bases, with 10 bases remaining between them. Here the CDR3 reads CSVERQKKETQYF. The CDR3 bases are TGCAGCGTTGAACGACAGAAGAAAGAGACCCAGTACTTC.

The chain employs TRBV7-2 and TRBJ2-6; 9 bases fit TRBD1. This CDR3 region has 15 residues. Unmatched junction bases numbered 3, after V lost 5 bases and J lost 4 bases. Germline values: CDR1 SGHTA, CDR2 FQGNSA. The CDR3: CASSPQGAGANVLTF. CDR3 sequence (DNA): TGTGCCAGCAGCCCACAGGGGGCAGGGGCCAACGTCCTGACTTTC. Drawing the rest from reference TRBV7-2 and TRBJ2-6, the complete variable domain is GAGVSQSPSNKVTEKGKDVELRCDPISGHTALYWYRQSLGQGLEFLIYFQGNSAPDKSGLPSDRFSAERTGGSVSTLTIQRTQQEDSAVYLCASSPQGAGANVLTFGAGSRLTVL.

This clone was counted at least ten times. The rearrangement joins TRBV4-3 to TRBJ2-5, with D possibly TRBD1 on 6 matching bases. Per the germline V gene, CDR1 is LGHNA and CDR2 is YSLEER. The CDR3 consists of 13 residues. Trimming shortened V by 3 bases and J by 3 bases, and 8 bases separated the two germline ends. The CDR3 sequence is CASSQHREETQYF. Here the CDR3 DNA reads TGCGCCAGCAGCCAGCACAGGGAAGAGACCCAGTACTTC.

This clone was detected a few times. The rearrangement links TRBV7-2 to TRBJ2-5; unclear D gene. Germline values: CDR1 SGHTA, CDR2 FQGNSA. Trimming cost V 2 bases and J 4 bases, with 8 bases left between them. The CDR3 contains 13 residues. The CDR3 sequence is CASSLNQRETQYF. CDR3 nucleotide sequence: TGTGCCAGCAGCTTAAACCAGCGAGAGACCCAGTACTTC.

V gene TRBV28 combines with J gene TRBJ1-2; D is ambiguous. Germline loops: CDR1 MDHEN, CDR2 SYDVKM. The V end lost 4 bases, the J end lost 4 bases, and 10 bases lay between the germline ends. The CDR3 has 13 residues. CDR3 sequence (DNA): TGTGCCAGCAGTTCCCGCGGGATCTATGGCTACACCTTC. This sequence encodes CASSSRGIYGYTF.

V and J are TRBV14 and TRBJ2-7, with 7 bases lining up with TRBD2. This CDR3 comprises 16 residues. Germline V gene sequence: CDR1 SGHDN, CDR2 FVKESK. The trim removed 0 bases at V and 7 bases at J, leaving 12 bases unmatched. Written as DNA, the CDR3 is TGTGCCAGCAGCCAAGATCCGGGGAGGGATCGGTTGGAGCAGTACTTC. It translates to CASSQDPGRDRLEQYF.

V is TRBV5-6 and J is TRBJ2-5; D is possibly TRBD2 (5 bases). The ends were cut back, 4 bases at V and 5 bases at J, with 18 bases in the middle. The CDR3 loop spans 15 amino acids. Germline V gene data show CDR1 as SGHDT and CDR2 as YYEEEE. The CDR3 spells CASSPSGRRGETQYF. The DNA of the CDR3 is TGTGCCAGCAGCCCGAGCGGCAGGCGAGGCGAGACCCAGTACTTC.

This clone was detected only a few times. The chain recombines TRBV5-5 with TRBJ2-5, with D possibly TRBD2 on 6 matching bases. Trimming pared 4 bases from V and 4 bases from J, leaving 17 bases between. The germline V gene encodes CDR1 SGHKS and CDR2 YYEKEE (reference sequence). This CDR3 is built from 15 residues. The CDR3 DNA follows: TGTGCCAGCAGCCTGGGACTCAGCAACCCAGAGACCCAGTACTTC. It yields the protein CASSLGLSNPETQYF.

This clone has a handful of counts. The DNA of the CDR3 is TGTGCCAGCAGTGGTGGGACAGGGAACAATCAGCCCCAGCATTTT. Translating it yields CASSGGTGNNQPQHF. V is TRBV2 and J is TRBJ1-5, with 9 positions matching TRBD1. With 4 bases clipped from V and 3 bases from J, the junction kept 4 bases outside the gene matches. This CDR3 is built from 15 residues. Germline V gene data show CDR1 as SNHLY and CDR2 as FYNNEI.